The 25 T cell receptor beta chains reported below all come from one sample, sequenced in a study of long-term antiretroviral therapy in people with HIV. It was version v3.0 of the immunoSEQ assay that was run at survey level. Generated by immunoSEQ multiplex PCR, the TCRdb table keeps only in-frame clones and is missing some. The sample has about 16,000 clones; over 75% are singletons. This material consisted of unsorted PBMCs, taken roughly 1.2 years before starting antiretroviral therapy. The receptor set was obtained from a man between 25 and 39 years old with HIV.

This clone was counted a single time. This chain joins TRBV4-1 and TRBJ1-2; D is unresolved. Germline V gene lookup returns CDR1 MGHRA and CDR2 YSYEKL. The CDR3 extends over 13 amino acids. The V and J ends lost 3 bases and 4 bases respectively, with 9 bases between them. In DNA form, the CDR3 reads TGCGCCAGCAGCCAGGTTCGGGGCTATGGCTACACCTTC. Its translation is CASSQVRGYGYTF.

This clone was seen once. The CDR3 bases are TGTGCCAGCAGAGAGACTAGCGGAGGAAGGCAGTATTTT. This codes for CASRETSGGRQYF. The chain carries TRBV2 and TRBJ2-3, with 9 bases aligning to TRBD2. J gave up 11 bases and V 6 bases, and 9 bases lay outside the gene matches. CDR1 is SNHLY, CDR2 FYNNEI, per germline. The CDR3 has 13 residues. Based on the CDR3 plus reference TRBV2 and TRBJ2-3, the full variable domain is EPEVTQTPSHQVTQMGQEVILRCVPISNHLYFYWYRQILGQKVEFLVSFYNNEISEKSEIFDDQFSVERPDGSNFTLKIRSTKLEDSAMYFCASRETSGGRQYFGPGTRLTVL.

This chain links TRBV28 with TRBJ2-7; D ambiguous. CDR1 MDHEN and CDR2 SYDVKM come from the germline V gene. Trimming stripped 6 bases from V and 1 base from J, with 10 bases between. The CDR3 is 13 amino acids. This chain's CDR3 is CASSRGESYEQYF. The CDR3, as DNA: TGTGCCAGCAGCCGTGGAGAGTCCTACGAGCAGTACTTC. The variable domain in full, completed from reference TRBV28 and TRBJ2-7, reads DVKVTQSSRYLVKRTGEKVFLECVQDMDHENMFWYRQDPGLGLRLIYFSYDVKMKEKGDIPEGYSVSREKKERFSLILESASTNQTSMYLCASSRGESYEQYFGPGTRLTVT.

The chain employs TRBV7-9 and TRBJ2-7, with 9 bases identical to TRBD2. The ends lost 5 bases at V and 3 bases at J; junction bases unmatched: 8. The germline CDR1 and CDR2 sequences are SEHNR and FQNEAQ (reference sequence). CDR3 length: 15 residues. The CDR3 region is CASSPAGLAYYEQYF. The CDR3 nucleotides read TGTGCCAGCAGCCCGGCGGGACTAGCATACTACGAGCAGTACTTC.

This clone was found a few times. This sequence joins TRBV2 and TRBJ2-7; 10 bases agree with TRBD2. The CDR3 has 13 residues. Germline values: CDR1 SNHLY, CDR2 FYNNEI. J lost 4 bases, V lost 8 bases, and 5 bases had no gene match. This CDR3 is CASRLTSGYEQYF. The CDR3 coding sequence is TGTGCCAGCCGCCTGACTAGCGGGTACGAGCAGTACTTC.

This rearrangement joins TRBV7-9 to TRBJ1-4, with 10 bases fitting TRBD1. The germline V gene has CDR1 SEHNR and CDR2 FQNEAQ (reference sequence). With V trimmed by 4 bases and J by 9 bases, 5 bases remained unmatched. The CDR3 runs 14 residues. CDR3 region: CASSSGTGEKKLFF. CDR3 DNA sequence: TGTGCCAGCAGCTCCGGGACAGGGGAGAAAAAACTGTTTTTT.

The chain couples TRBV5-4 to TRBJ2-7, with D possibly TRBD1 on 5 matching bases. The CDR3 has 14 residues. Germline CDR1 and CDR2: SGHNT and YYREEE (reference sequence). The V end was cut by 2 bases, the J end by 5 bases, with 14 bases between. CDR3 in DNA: TGTGCCAGCAGCTTATCCAGGGAACTCCACGAGCAGTACTTC. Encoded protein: CASSLSRELHEQYF. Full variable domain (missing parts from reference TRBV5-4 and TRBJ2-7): ETGVTQSPTHLIKTRGQQVTLRCSSQSGHNTVSWYQQALGQGPQFIFQYYREEENGRGNFPPRFSGLQFPNYSSELNVNALELDDSALYLCASSLSRELHEQYFGPGTRLTVT.

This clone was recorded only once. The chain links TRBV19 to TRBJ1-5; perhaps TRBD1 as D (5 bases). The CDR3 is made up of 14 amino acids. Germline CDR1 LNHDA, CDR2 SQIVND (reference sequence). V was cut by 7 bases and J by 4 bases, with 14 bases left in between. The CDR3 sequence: CASKDQGINQPQHF. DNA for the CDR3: TGTGCCAGTAAGGATCAGGGAATTAATCAGCCCCAGCATTTT.

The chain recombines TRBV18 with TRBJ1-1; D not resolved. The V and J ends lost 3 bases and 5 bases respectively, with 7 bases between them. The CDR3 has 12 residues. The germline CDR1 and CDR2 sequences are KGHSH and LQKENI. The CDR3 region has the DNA TGTGCCAGCTCACCTCAGGCTACTGAAGCTTTCTTT. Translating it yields CASSPQATEAFF.

The CDR3 bases are TGTGCCAGCAGCTTGGATTTGGGTCTTTTTCGGGGGTCTAGCTATGGCTACACCTTC. Protein product: CASSLDLGLFRGSSYGYTF. This chain connects TRBV5-6 to TRBJ1-2; D may be TRBD1 (5 bases). Germline-derived CDR1 and CDR2 are SGHDT and YYEEEE. CDR3 length: 19 amino acids. The V gene lost 0 bases and the J gene lost 4 bases, with 25 bases spanning the gap.

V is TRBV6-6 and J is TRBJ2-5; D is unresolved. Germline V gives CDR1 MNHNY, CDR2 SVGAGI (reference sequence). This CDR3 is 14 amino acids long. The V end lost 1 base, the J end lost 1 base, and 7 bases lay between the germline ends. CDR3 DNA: TGTGCCAGCAGTTACTTGAGTTCCCAAGAGACCCAGTACTTC. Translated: CASSYLSSQETQYF.

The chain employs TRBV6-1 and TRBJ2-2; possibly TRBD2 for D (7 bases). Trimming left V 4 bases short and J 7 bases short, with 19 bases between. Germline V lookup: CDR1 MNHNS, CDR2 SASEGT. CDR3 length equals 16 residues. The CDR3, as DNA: TGTGCCAGCAGTGGTCCCACCCGGGGGGCTGGCGGGGAGCTGTTTTTT. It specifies CASSGPTRGAGGELFF.

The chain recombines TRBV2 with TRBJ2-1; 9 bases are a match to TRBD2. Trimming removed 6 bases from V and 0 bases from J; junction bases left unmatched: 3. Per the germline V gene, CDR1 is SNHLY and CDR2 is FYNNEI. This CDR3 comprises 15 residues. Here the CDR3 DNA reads TGTGCCAGCAGAGTACTAGCGGGCTCCTACAATGAGCAGTTCTTC. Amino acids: CASRVLAGSYNEQFF.

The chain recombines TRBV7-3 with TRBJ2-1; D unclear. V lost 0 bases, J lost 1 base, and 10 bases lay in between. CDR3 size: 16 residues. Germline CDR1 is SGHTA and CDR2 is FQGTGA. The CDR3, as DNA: TGTGCCAGCAGCTTAACGTTGAGGACGTCCTACAATGAGCAGTTCTTC. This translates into CASSLTLRTSYNEQFF.

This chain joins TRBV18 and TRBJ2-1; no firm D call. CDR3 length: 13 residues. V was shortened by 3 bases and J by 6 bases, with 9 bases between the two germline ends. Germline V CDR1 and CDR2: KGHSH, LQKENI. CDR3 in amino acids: CASSPGGVNEQFF. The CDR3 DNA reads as TGTGCCAGCTCACCTGGTGGCGTCAATGAGCAGTTCTTC.

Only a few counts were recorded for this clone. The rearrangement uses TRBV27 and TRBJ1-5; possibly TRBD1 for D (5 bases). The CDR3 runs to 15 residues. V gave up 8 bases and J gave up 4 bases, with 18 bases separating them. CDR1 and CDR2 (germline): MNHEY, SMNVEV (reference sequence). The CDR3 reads CASGWDGKWNQPQHF. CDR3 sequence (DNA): TGTGCCAGCGGCTGGGACGGAAAATGGAATCAGCCCCAGCATTTT.

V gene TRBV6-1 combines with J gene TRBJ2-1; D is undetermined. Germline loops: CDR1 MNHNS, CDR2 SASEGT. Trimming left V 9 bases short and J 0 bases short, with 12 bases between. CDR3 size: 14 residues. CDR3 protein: CASCSQPSYNEQFF. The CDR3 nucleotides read TGTGCCAGTTGCAGCCAGCCCTCCTACAATGAGCAGTTCTTC.

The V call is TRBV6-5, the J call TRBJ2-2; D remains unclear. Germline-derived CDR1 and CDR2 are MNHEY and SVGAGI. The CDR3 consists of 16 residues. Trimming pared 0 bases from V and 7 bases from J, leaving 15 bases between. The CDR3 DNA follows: TGTGCCAGCAGTTACTCGACCGGTTTAGGCTACGGGGAGCTGTTTTTT. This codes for CASSYSTGLGYGELFF.

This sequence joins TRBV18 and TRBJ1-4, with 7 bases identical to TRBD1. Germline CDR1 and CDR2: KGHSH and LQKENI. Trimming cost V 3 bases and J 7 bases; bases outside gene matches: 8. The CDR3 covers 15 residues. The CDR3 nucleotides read TGTGCCAGCTCACCCAACCGGGACAGATCTGAAAAACTGTTTTTT. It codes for CASSPNRDRSEKLFF.

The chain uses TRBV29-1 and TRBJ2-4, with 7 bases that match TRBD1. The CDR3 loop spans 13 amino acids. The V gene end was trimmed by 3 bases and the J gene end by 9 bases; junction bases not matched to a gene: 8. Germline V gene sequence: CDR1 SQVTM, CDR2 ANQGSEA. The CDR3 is CSVESDRVSIQYF. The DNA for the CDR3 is TGCAGCGTTGAGAGTGACAGGGTGTCCATTCAGTACTTC.

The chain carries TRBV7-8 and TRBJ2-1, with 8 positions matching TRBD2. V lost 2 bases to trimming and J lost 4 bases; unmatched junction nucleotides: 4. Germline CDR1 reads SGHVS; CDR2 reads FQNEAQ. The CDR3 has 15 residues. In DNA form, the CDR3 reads TGTGCCAGCAGCTTAAGCGGGGGACTTTACAATGAGCAGTTCTTC. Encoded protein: CASSLSGGLYNEQFF.

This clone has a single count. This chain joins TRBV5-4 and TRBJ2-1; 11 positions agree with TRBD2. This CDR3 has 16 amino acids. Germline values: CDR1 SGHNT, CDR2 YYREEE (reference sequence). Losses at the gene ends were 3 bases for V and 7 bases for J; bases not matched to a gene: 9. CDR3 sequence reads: CASSSIAGGGGNEQFF. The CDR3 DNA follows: TGTGCCAGCAGCTCTATAGCGGGAGGGGGCGGGAATGAGCAGTTCTTC.

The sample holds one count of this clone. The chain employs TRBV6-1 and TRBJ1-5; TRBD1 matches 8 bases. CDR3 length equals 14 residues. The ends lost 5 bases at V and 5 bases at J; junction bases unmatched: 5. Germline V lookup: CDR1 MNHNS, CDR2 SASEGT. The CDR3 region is CASSKQGGDQPQHF. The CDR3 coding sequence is TGTGCCAGCAGTAAACAGGGGGGAGATCAGCCCCAGCATTTT.

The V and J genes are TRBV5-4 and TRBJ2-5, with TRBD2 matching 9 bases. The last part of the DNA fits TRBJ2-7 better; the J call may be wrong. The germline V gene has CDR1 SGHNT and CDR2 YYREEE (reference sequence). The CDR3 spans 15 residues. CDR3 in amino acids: CASSLLGGGAYEQYF. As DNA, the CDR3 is TGTGCCAGCAGCTTGTTAGGCGGGGGGGCCTACGAGCAGTACTTC.

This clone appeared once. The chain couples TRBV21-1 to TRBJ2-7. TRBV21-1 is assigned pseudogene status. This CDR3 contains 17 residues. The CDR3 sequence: CASRNTAEVSVTYEQYF. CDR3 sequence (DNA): TGTGCCAGCAGAAACACGGCCGAAGTATCGGTTACCTACGAGCAGTACTTC.